These 3 T cell receptor beta chains were all obtained from the same sample, sequenced in a study of T cells in Graves' hyperthyroidism and ophthalmopathy. RNA transcripts were the template for amplifying TCR beta CDR3 regions. Initially, a first-round RT-PCR of the TCR CDR3 employed the HTBI primer set. TCRdb reprocessed the multiplex PCR reads via MiXCR and lists one record per CDR3 protein. The sample lists more than 300,000 distinct CDR3 sequences; approximately 15% were seen once. Material for sequencing was blood. All receptors come from a woman aged 55-70 years with Graves' hyperthyroidism.

This clonotype was observed a handful of times. The chain joins TRBV30 to TRBJ1-1; no clear D. CDR3 size: 13 residues. Germline V gene lookup returns CDR1 GTSNPN and CDR2 SVGIG (reference sequence). The V gene lost 0 bases and the J gene lost 1 base, with 6 bases spanning the gap. CDR3 nucleotide sequence: TGTGCCTGGAGTGTCCCAGGGAACACTGAAGCTTTCTTT. Protein: CAWSVPGNTEAFF.

Many counts were recorded for this clonotype. The chain uses TRBV7-2 and TRBJ2-7, with 12 nucleotides matching TRBD2. CDR1 is SGHTA and CDR2 is FQGNSA in the germline V gene. V gave up 3 bases and J gave up 5 bases; unmatched junction bases: 2. The CDR3 covers 14 residues. The CDR3: CASSFGLAGNEQYF. Written as DNA, the CDR3 is TGTGCCAGCAGCTTTGGACTAGCGGGAAACGAGCAGTACTTC.

At least ten counts were recorded for this clonotype. CDR3 nucleotide sequence: TGTGCCAGCAGTGAAAATTTGTGGGGCCAAGAGACCCAGTACTTC. Translation: CASSENLWGQETQYF. The V gene is TRBV6-1, the J gene TRBJ2-5, with D unclear. Per the germline V gene, CDR1 is MNHNS and CDR2 is SASEGT. Trimming cost V 2 bases and J 1 base, with 11 bases left between them. The CDR3 is made up of 15 amino acids.